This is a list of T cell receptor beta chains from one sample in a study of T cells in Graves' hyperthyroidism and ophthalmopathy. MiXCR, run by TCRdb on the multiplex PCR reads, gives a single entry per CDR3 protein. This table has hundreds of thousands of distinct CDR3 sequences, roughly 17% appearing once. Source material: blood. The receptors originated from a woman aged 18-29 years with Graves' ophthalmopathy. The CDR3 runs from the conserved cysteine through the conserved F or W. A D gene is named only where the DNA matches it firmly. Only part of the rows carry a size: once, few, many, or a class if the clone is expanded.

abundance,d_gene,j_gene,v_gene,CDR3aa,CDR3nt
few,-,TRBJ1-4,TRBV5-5,CASSPHPATNEKLFF,TGTGCCAGCAGCCCACATCCCGCAACTAATGAAAAACTGTTTTTT
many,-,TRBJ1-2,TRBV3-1,CASSPSFRAAYGYTF,TGTGCCAGCAGCCCTAGTTTTAGGGCAGCCTATGGCTACACCTTC
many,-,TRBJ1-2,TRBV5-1,CASSSLPANYGYTF,TGCGCCAGCAGTTCCCTGCCCGCTAACTATGGCTACACCTTC
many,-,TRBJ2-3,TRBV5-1,CASTTGFSTDTQYF,TGCGCCAGCACGACGGGATTTAGCACAGATACGCAGTATTTT
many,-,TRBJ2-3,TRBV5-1,CASSPDGDTQYF,TGCGCCAGCAGCCCCGACGGAGATACGCAGTATTTT
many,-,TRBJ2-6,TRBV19,CASRGGHSGANVLTF,TGTGCCAGTAGGGGGGGCCACTCTGGGGCCAACGTCCTGACTTTC
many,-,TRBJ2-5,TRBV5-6,CASSLAFGGPMLETQYF,TGTGCCAGCAGCTTGGCCTTCGGGGGGCCTATGTTAGAGACCCAGTACTTC
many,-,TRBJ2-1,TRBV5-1,CASLRGDGSYNEQFF,TGCGCCAGCCTTAGGGGGGACGGGTCCTACAATGAGCAGTTCTTC
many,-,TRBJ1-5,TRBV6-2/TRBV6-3,CASTNGKSAQDSNQPQHF,TGTGCCAGCACCAACGGAAAGTCTGCGCAGGATAGCAATCAGCCCCAGCATTTT
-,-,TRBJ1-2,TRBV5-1,CASSLALAGPYGYTF,TGCGCCAGCAGCTTGGCTCTAGCGGGACCCTATGGCTACACCTTC
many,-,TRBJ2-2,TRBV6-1,CASSYGAVGGELFF,TGTGCCAGCAGTTACGGGGCAGTCGGTGGGGAGCTGTTTTTT
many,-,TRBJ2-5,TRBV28,CASSLKIRSLKETQYF,TGTGCCAGCAGTTTAAAGATCCGTAGTTTGAAAGAGACCCAGTACTTC
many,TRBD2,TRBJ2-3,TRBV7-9,CASSLTVAGETDTQYF,TGTGCCAGCAGCTTAACGGTAGCGGGAGAAACAGATACGCAGTATTTT
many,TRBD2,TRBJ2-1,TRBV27,CASSRSRGGAGGYNEQFF,TGTGCCAGCAGCCGATCGAGGGGGGGGGCGGGGGGATACAATGAGCAGTTCTTC
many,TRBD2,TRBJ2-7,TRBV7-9,CASSRHYSGSPGGEQYF,TGTGCCAGCAGCCGCCACTATAGCGGGTCACCCGGTGGCGAGCAGTACTTC
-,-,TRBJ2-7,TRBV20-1,CSARDRGGYEQYF,TGCAGTGCTAGAGACCGAGGGGGCTACGAGCAGTACTTC
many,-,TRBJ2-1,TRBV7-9,CASTTRNEQFF,TGTGCCAGCACCACGCGCAATGAGCAGTTCTTC
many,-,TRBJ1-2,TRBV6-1,CASNSWGGIGNYGYTF,TGTGCCAGCAACAGTTGGGGGGGAATCGGAAACTATGGCTACACCTTC
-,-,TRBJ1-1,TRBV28,CASSLLLDDWVLDTEAFF,TGTGCCAGCAGTTTATTATTGGATGACTGGGTATTGGACACTGAAGCTTTCTTT
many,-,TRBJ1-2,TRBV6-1,CASSSVGPAGMNGYTF,TGTGCCAGCAGCTCAGTGGGACCGGCCGGGATGAATGGCTACACCTTC
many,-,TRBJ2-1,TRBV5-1,CASSFSAGFVNEQFF,TGCGCCAGCAGCTTCAGTGCGGGATTCGTCAATGAGCAGTTCTTC
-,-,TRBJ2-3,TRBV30,CAWRVPSTDTQCF,TGTGCCTGGAGAGTACCTAGCACAGATACGCAGTGTTTT
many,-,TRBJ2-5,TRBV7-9,CASSLLLGGEETQYF,TGTGCCAGCAGCTTACTTTTAGGCGGGGAAGAGACCCAGTACTTC
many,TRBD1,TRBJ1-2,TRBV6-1,CASTLDREEAGYTF,TGTGCCAGCACCCTCGACAGGGAGGAGGCGGGCTACACCTTC
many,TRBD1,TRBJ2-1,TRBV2,CASTGLTGGVNEQFF,TGTGCCAGCACCGGGCTGACAGGGGGGGTAAATGAGCAGTTCTTC
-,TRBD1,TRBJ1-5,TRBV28,CASSSLGTGDSRFSQPQHF,TGTGCCAGCAGTTCTCTCGGGACAGGGGATAGTCGGTTTAGTCAGCCCCAGCATTTT
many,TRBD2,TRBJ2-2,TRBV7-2,CASSLFRGRDGTGELFF,TGTGCCAGCAGCTTATTTCGCGGGAGGGACGGCACCGGGGAGCTGTTTTTT
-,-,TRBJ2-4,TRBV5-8,CASSLSAGSKNIQYF,TGTGCCAGCAGCTTGAGTGCAGGCTCCAAAAACATTCAGTACTTC
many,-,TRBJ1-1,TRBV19,CASKISPMATEAFF,TGTGCCAGTAAAATTAGCCCCATGGCCACTGAAGCTTTCTTT
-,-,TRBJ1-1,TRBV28,CASSGQPMNTEAFF,TGTGCCAGCAGTGGACAGCCAATGAACACTGAAGCTTTCTTT
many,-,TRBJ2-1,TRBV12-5,CASGFNNEQFF,TGTGCTAGTGGTTTCAACAATGAGCAGTTCTTC
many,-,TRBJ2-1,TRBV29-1,CSALLNEQFF,TGCAGCGCCCTTCTAAATGAGCAGTTCTTC
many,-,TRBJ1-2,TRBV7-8,CASSLVVGAVYGYTF,TGTGCCAGCAGCTTAGTCGTAGGGGCCGTATATGGCTACACCTTC
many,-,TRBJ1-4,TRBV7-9,CASSLDFEKLFF,TGTGCCAGCAGCTTAGATTTTGAAAAACTGTTTTTT
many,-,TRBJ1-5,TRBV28,CASTRNGGGRGNQPQHF,TGTGCCAGCACCAGGAATGGGGGAGGGCGGGGCAATCAGCCCCAGCATTTT
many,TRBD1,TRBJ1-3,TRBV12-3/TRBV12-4,CASSRTGGIGNTIYF,TGTGCCAGCAGCCGGACAGGGGGCATTGGAAACACCATATATTTT
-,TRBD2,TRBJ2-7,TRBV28,CASGKGGKPYEQYF,TGTGCCAGCGGGAAGGGAGGGAAACCCTACGAGCAGTACTTC
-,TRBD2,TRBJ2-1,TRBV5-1,CASSFPGSSGNEQFF,TGCGCCAGCAGTTTCCCCGGGTCTAGCGGAAATGAGCAGTTCTTC
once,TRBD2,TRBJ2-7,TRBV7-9,CASSLSGSGEQYF,TGTGCTAGCAGCTTGAGCGGGAGTGGAGAGCAGTACTTC
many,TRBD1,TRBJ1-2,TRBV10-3,CAIVRQGQNYGYTF,TGTGCCATCGTTAGACAGGGGCAAAACTATGGCTACACCTTC
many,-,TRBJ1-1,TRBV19,CASSWRAGGNTEAFF,TGTGCCAGTAGTTGGAGGGCTGGTGGGAACACTGAAGCTTTCTTT
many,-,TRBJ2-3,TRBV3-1,CASSPTTSTDTQYF,TGTGCCAGCAGCCCCACGACTAGCACAGATACGCAGTATTTT
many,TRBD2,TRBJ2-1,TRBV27,CASSSMAGGVTNEQFF,TGTGCCAGCAGTTCAATGGCGGGAGGGGTTACAAATGAGCAGTTCTTC
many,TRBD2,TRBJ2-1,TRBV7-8,CASSPRPAGKEQFF,TGTGCCAGCAGCCCCCGGCCAGCGGGAAAAGAGCAGTTCTTC
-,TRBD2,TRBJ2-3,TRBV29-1,CSVSYPGTSGRGRSTDTQYF,TGCAGCGTCTCCTACCCCGGGACTAGCGGGAGGGGTCGGAGCACAGATACGCAGTATTTT
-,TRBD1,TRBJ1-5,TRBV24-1,CATSEAGQGATGTVDQPQHF,TGTGCCACAAGTGAGGCGGGACAGGGGGCAACCGGGACAGTAGATCAGCCCCAGCATTTT
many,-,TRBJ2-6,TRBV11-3,CASSLGDHSGANVLTF,TGTGCCAGCAGCTTAGGGGACCACTCTGGGGCCAACGTCCTGACTTTC
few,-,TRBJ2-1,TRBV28,CASSLNPQSASNEQFF,TGTGCCAGCAGTTTAAATCCCCAATCCGCTTCAAATGAGCAGTTCTTC
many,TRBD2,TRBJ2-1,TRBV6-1,CASSFGLAGGYNEQFF,TGTGCCAGCAGTTTCGGACTAGCGGGGGGGTACAATGAGCAGTTCTTC
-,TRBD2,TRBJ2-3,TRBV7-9,CASSPGTSGSPRDTQYF,TGTGCCAGCAGCCCCGGGACTAGCGGGAGCCCCAGGGATACGCAGTATTTT
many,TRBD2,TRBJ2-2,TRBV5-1,CASSSPGTSGDTGELFF,TGCGCCAGCAGCTCACCCGGGACTAGCGGAGACACCGGGGAGCTGTTTTTT
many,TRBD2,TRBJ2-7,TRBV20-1,CSAGLAVDEQYF,TGCAGTGCGGGACTAGCGGTAGACGAGCAGTACTTC
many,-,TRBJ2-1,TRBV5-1,CASSLARNSGEQFF,TGCGCCAGCAGCCTGGCACGCAACTCCGGTGAGCAGTTCTTC
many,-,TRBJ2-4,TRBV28,CASSRPGISKNIQYF,TGTGCCAGCAGTCGACCAGGAATCTCCAAAAACATTCAGTACTTC
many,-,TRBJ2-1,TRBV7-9,CASSLEGLNEQFF,TGTGCCAGCAGCTTAGAAGGGTTGAATGAGCAGTTCTTC
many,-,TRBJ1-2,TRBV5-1,CASSPSGSGYTF,TGCGCCAGCAGCCCCTCAGGGAGTGGCTACACCTTC
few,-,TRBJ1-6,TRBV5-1,CASSSLQGDYNSPLHF,TGCGCCAGCAGCTCCCTTCAAGGAGACTATAATTCACCCCTCCACTTT
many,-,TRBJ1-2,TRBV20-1,CSARDILAGSDGYTF,TGCAGTGCTAGAGATATATTGGCAGGGAGTGATGGCTACACCTTC
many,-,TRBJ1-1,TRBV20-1,CSARGWEEAFF,TGCAGTGCTAGAGGCTGGGAGGAAGCTTTCTTT